The rows below give T cell receptor beta chains drawn from one sample of a study of cytomegalovirus exposure and HLA in healthy donors. Clones were sequenced by immunoSEQ multiplex PCR, and TCRdb holds only the in-frame ones, with some missing. This table holds some 140,000 clones, roughly 81% found once. What was sequenced was PBMCs. The receptors originated from a woman in her twenties or thirties in good health and CMV-seronegative. Both conserved end residues are part of each CDR3. A D gene is named only where the DNA matches it firmly. The listing skips clone size in some rows; elsewhere it reads once, few, many or a size class.

size,J,V,D,DNA,CDR3
NA,TRBJ1-2,TRBV6-1,NA,TGTGCCAGCAGACTTAGGACGGGGGATGGCTACACCTTC,CASRLRTGDGYTF
NA,TRBJ1-1,TRBV18,NA,TGTGCCAGCTCACCCTCAGGGGTGAACACTGAAGCTTTCTTT,CASSPSGVNTEAFF
NA,TRBJ2-1,TRBV5-6,NA,TGTGCCAGCAGCTTGTTTGGGGCTGAGCAGTTCTTC,CASSLFGAEQFF
NA,TRBJ1-2,TRBV7-9,NA,TGTGCCAGCAGCTTAGCGCTGACAGCTCCCTATGGCTACACCTTC,CASSLALTAPYGYTF
NA,TRBJ1-3,TRBV5-1,NA,TGCGCCAGCCAAATCAGGCCGGGAAGCTCTGGAAACACCATATATTTT,CASQIRPGSSGNTIYF
NA,TRBJ2-2,TRBV19,TRBD1,TGTGCCAGTAAGGAGACAGGGGGAATTGGGGAGCTGTTTTTT,CASKETGGIGELFF
NA,TRBJ2-1,TRBV4-2,TRBD1,TGTGCCAGCAGCCGGGGACAGGGTGATGAGCAGTTCTTC,CASSRGQGDEQFF
NA,TRBJ1-5,TRBV19,NA,TGTGCCAGTAGTAGCCCCGGGGAACTGGGAAATCAGCCCCAGCATTTT,CASSSPGELGNQPQHF
NA,TRBJ1-2,TRBV5-6,NA,TGTGCCAGCAGCTTGGTCAGTCATCCTGGCTACACCTTC,CASSLVSHPGYTF
NA,TRBJ1-1,TRBV28,NA,TGTGCCAGCAGTTTTGTGAAAACCTCGGGGACTGAAGCTTTCTTT,CASSFVKTSGTEAFF
once,TRBJ1-5,TRBV6-6,TRBD1,TGTGCCAGCAGTTACGGGACAGGGGGCAATCAGCCCCAGCATTTT,CASSYGTGGNQPQHF
medium-sized,TRBJ2-1,TRBV5-1,NA,TGCGCCAGCAGCTTGGACAGTTACAATGAGCAGTTCTTC,CASSLDSYNEQFF
NA,TRBJ1-2,TRBV7-6,TRBD1,TGTGCCAGCAGCCCGCGACAGGGGGCTTATGGCTACACCTTC,CASSPRQGAYGYTF
NA,TRBJ1-5,TRBV9,NA,TGTGCCAGCAGCGATGGCACAGTCAGCCATCAGCCCCAGCATTTT,CASSDGTVSHQPQHF
NA,TRBJ2-3,TRBV6-1,NA,TGTGCCAGCAGTGAACAGGGTGGAGCAGATACGCAGTATTTT,CASSEQGGADTQYF
NA,TRBJ1-1,TRBV2,NA,TGTGCCAGCACGAAGGGGGTTCACACTGAAGCTTTCTTT,CASTKGVHTEAFF
few,TRBJ2-7,TRBV21-1,NA,TGTGCCAGCAGCAGACAGGGGAGGGACGAGCAGTACTTC,CASSRQGRDEQYF
NA,TRBJ2-5,TRBV27,NA,TGTGCCAGCAGTTTATCGTCAGGGGCTGTAGCCCAAGAGACCCAGTACTTC,CASSLSSGAVAQETQYF
NA,TRBJ1-6,TRBV5-1,NA,TGCGCCAGCAGCTTGGATAGTAGTAATTCACCCCTCCACTTT,CASSLDSSNSPLHF
NA,TRBJ2-2,TRBV2,TRBD1,TGTGCCAGCAGTGATTACAGGGGGCTGGCCGGGGGGCTGTTTTTT,CASSDYRGLAGGLFF
NA,TRBJ2-2,TRBV5-1,TRBD1,TGCGCCAGCAGCATACGACAGGGTGGCGGGGAGCTGTTTTTT,CASSIRQGGGELFF
NA,TRBJ2-7,TRBV7-6,NA,TGTGCCAGCAGCCCCCTGGGGAGATACGAGCAGTACTTC,CASSPLGRYEQYF
NA,TRBJ2-2,TRBV5-8,TRBD1,TGTGCAGTGGGGACAGGTGGAGGATGGAACACCGGGGAGCTGTTTTTT,CAVGTGGGWNTGELFF
NA,TRBJ2-3,TRBV5-4,NA,TGTGCCAGCAGCCCCCTTGGGGGGGCTACAGATACGCAGTATTTT,CASSPLGGATDTQYF
NA,TRBJ2-1,TRBV5-6,NA,TGTGCCAGCAGCTTGGGGGCCAATGAGCAGTTCTTC,CASSLGANEQFF
NA,TRBJ2-2,TRBV7-8,TRBD1,TGTGCCAGCAGCTTAATAGGGACAGGGGGCACCACCGGGGAGCTGTTTTTT,CASSLIGTGGTTGELFF
few,TRBJ2-2,TRBV5-6,NA,TGTGCCAGCAGTCTGAACATGGCCGGGGAGCTGTTTTTT,CASSLNMAGELFF
NA,TRBJ2-3,TRBV5-1,TRBD2,TGCGCCAGCAGGAAACTAGCGGGTAGCACAGATCCGCAGTATTTT,CASRKLAGSTDPQYF
NA,TRBJ2-3,TRBV28,NA,TGTGCCAGCAGTCCGGACACGGTTGTGGGTACGCAGTATTTT,CASSPDTVVGTQYF
NA,TRBJ2-5,TRBV11-3,NA,TGTGCCAGCAGCCCCCGATCCGGAGAGACCCAGTACTTC,CASSPRSGETQYF
few,TRBJ1-2,TRBV7-3,TRBD1,TGTGCCAGCAGCGCTACAGGGGGAAATGGCTACACCTTC,CASSATGGNGYTF
NA,TRBJ1-5,TRBV6-1,TRBD1,TGTGCCAGCGCCCGACAGGGCAAGGATCAGCCCCAGCATTTT,CASARQGKDQPQHF
NA,TRBJ2-7,TRBV14,NA,TGTGCCAGCAGCCAAGCCGGAACAGGGCCCTACGAGCAGTACTTC,CASSQAGTGPYEQYF
NA,TRBJ1-4,TRBV5-1,TRBD1,TGCGCCAGCAGCCCCGACAGGGGTTCTCCTTTAACTAATGAAAAACTGTTTTTT,CASSPDRGSPLTNEKLFF
NA,TRBJ2-5,TRBV15,TRBD2,TGTGCCACCAGCAGAGACTCGGGAGGAAAAGAGACCCAGTACTTC,CATSRDSGGKETQYF
NA,TRBJ1-5,TRBV15,NA,TGTGCCACCAGCAGAGATTTATTACAGGTCGAGGTAGGGCCCCAGCATTTT,CATSRDLLQVEVGPQHF
NA,TRBJ1-1,TRBV7-9,NA,TGTGCCAGCAGCTTGATGGGGGAGGGTGAAGCTTTCTTT,CASSLMGEGEAFF
once,TRBJ1-6,TRBV27,NA,TGTGCCAGCAGTTTAAAGGGGTACTATAATTCACCCCTCCACTTT,CASSLKGYYNSPLHF
NA,TRBJ2-5,TRBV6-1,NA,TGTGCCAGCAGTGAAGTTTGGTCCAGGCTGGAGACCCAGTACTTC,CASSEVWSRLETQYF
once,TRBJ2-5,TRBV2,NA,TGTACCAGCAGGTATTCAGCGACCCCACTACAAGAGACCCAGTACTTC,CTSRYSATPLQETQYF
NA,TRBJ2-7,TRBV25-1,NA,TGTGCCAGCAGTGAATTAGGGAGGCTCTACGAGCAGTACTTC,CASSELGRLYEQYF
NA,TRBJ1-2,TRBV9,NA,TGTGCCAGCAGCGTAGGTGCACAGGGCTATGGCTACACCTTC,CASSVGAQGYGYTF
NA,TRBJ2-1,TRBV1,NA,TGCACCAGCAGCCAAGATCCGGAAGCCGGGAAATTGTACAATGAGCAGTTCTTC,CTSSQDPEAGKLYNEQFF
NA,TRBJ2-5,TRBV5-4,NA,TGTGCCAGCAGACTACGGCTGGAGGAGACCCAGTACTTC,CASRLRLEETQYF
NA,TRBJ1-1,TRBV2,NA,TGTGCCAGCAGTACAGGAAACACTGAAGCTTTCTTT,CASSTGNTEAFF
NA,TRBJ2-5,TRBV14,NA,TGTGCCAGCAGCCAAGATTGGGCGGAGACCCAGTACTTC,CASSQDWAETQYF